The rows below give T cell receptor beta chains drawn from one sample of a study of shared clonotypes between healthy human individuals. Measured with immunoSEQ multiplex PCR; TCRdb has only the in-frame clones, and not every one. The sample lists over 75,000 clones, approximately 63% occurring once. The sequencing sample was made of memory CD8+ T cells sorted from blood. Receptor source: a man aged 30-40 years in good health. The CDR3 runs from the conserved cysteine through the conserved F or W. The order of the fields is CDR3 protein, CDR3 DNA, V gene, D gene, J gene, clone size. The D gene is left open where the match is weak. Rows may omit the clone size; those that give it use once, few, many or a size class.

CASSERGFRELFF,TGTGCCAGTTCTGAGAGGGGATTCCGGGAGCTGTTTTTT,TRBV6-1,.,TRBJ2-2,.
CASSLGTENTGELFF,TGTGCCAGCAGTCTCGGGACAGAGAACACCGGGGAGCTGTTTTTT,TRBV28,TRBD1,TRBJ2-2,.
CASSSENYEQYF,TGTGCCAGCAGCTCCGAAAACTACGAGCAGTACTTC,TRBV5-4,.,TRBJ2-7,few
CASSPRGGTQYF,TGTGCCAGCAGCCCCCGGGGGGGAACGCAGTATTTT,TRBV11-2,TRBD2,TRBJ2-3,.
CASSDSNEGVYTF,TGTGCCAGCAGTGACTCGAACGAGGGAGTATACACCTTC,TRBV6-4,.,TRBJ1-2,.
CASSLGTGHTGELFF,TGCGCCAGCAGCTTGGGGACAGGCCACACCGGGGAGCTGTTTTTT,TRBV5-1,TRBD1,TRBJ2-2,few
CASSPRLLGGIGETQYF,TGTGCCAGCTCACCACGTTTACTAGGCGGGATCGGGGAGACCCAGTACTTC,TRBV18,.,TRBJ2-5,.
CASSVGVSLTDTQYF,TGTGCCAGCAGCGTAGGGGTTAGCCTCACAGATACGCAGTATTTT,TRBV9,.,TRBJ2-3,.
CASSPISETGSSYEQYF,TGTGCCAGCAGCCCCATTAGCGAGACAGGGAGCTCCTACGAGCAGTACTTC,TRBV5-5,TRBD1,TRBJ2-7,.
CASSPPGGQGLNTEAFF,TGTGCCAGCAGCCCCCCTGGTGGACAGGGGTTGAACACTGAAGCTTTCTTT,TRBV7-9,TRBD1,TRBJ1-1,.
CASSQDFSDRDAYEQYF,TGTGCCAGCAGCCAAGATTTCTCGGACAGGGACGCCTACGAGCAGTACTTC,TRBV4-2,TRBD1,TRBJ2-7,.
CASSQSASGRAFCEQYF,TGCGCCAGCAGTCAATCGGCCAGCGGGAGGGCCTTCTGCGAGCAGTACTTC,TRBV23-1,TRBD2,TRBJ2-7,.
CASSKSQGNTEAFF,TGTGCCAGCAGCAAATCGCAGGGGAACACTGAAGCTTTCTTT,TRBV21-1,.,TRBJ1-1,.
CASSRSGRSYEQYF,TGCGCCAGCAGCCGCTCCGGGAGGTCCTACGAGCAGTACTTC,TRBV4-1,TRBD2,TRBJ2-7,.
CASRPAADSSDEQFF,TGTGCCAGCAGGCCAGCAGCGGATAGCAGCGATGAGCAGTTCTTC,TRBV6-1,.,TRBJ2-1,.
CASGHLAGEVGEQYF,TGTGCCAGCGGTCATTTAGCGGGAGAGGTCGGCGAGCAGTACTTC,TRBV25-1,TRBD2,TRBJ2-7,few
CASSSRQGHGGEQYF,TGTGCCAGCAGCTCTAGACAGGGGCATGGCGGCGAGCAGTACTTC,TRBV6-5,TRBD1,TRBJ2-7,.
CASKWRRELVNEQFF,TGCGCCAGCAAGTGGCGGCGGGAGTTAGTTAATGAGCAGTTCTTC,TRBV10-1,TRBD2,TRBJ2-1,many
CASSQEAGQGFYEEQYF,TGTGCCAGCAGCCAAGAGGCGGGACAAGGGTTTTACGAGGAGCAGTACTTC,TRBV2,.,TRBJ2-7,.
CAISESENEQYF,TGTGCCATCAGTGAGTCTGAGAACGAGCAGTACTTC,TRBV10-3,.,TRBJ2-7,few
CASRRRGEVYTEAFF,TGTGCCAGCAGGCGTAGGGGGGAAGTATACACTGAAGCTTTCTTT,TRBV7-2,.,TRBJ1-1,few
CASGYSGNTIYF,TGTGCCAGCGGGTACTCTGGAAACACCATATATTTT,TRBV6-5,.,TRBJ1-3,.
CASSALPGRTGSYEQYF,TGTGCCAGCAGCGCCCTTCCGGGGCGGACAGGCTCCTACGAGCAGTACTTC,TRBV7-8,TRBD1,TRBJ2-7,few
CAWEGTVSEKLFF,TGTGCCTGGGAAGGGACAGTGTCCGAAAAACTGTTTTTT,TRBV30,TRBD1,TRBJ1-4,few
CASSSTVNTEAFF,TGTGCCAGCAGCTCGACAGTGAACACTGAAGCTTTCTTT,TRBV4-2,.,TRBJ1-1,.
CASSHRRELAVGEQYF,TGTGCCAGCAGCCACCGGCGGGAGCTAGCGGTCGGCGAGCAGTACTTC,TRBV7-8,TRBD2,TRBJ2-7,.
CASSLADSGNYEQYF,TGTGCCAGCAGCTTAGCCGATAGCGGGAACTACGAGCAGTACTTC,TRBV11-1,TRBD2,TRBJ2-7,.